The source of this T cell receptor beta chain is a study of technical replicates of blood from a handful of donors. Per germline, CDR1 SGHTA and CDR2 FQGNSA. The J segment lost 6 bases and the V segment lost 5 bases, leaving 10 bases of the junction unmatched. The CDR3 spans 14 residues. Sequenced by immunoSEQ multiplex PCR; TCRdb stores in-frame clones only, minus some. The data contain some 74,000 clones, more than 90% of them seen just once; the ten biggest clones take up approximately 0.36%. The origin of this receptor is a human donor in good health. The sample taken for sequencing was T cells isolated from PBMCs. This chain joins TRBV7-2 and TRBJ2-7, with 7 bases matching TRBD2. The DNA for the CDR3 is TGTGCCAGCAGCCCCAGTGGGGGGGTGGGCGAGCAGTACTTC. This gives the protein CASSPSGGVGEQYF.